A selection of T cell receptor beta chains follows, all from one sample in a study of blood T cells in healthy people across ages. Each CDR3 protein gets one entry after TCRdb re-called the 5' RACE reads with MiXCR. Here the sample spans 1.5 million to 2 million distinct CDR3 sequences, about 50% being singletons. Sample: blood. The receptors shown here come from a woman in her 40s in good health. The CDR3 runs from the conserved cysteine through the conserved F or W. D genes are given only for firm matches. Size is stated for part of the rows, as once, few or many counts, or as a class when the clone is expanded.

v_gene	d_gene	j_gene	abundance	CDR3aa	CDR3nt
TRBV7-2	NA	TRBJ2-7	NA	CASSLSDGSTYEQYF	TGTGCCAGCAGCTTGAGTGATGGATCAACCTACGAGCAGTACTTC
TRBV3-1	TRBD2	TRBJ2-1	NA	CASSHRKRGGETQFF	TGTGCCAGCAGCCACCGAAAGCGGGGTGGGGAGACCCAGTTCTTC
TRBV28	NA	TRBJ1-2	NA	CASTMGHNDYTF	TGTGCCAGCACCATGGGACATAATGACTACACCTTC
TRBV10-3	TRBD2	TRBJ2-7	few	CAIDGGDGRTYEQYF	TGTGCCATTGACGGGGGGGACGGTCGTACCTACGAGCAGTACTTC
TRBV29-1	NA	TRBJ2-4	many	CSVDNQYF	TGCAGCGTTGACAATCAGTACTTC
TRBV13	NA	TRBJ2-1	NA	CASSLGLSENEQFF	TGTGCCAGCAGCTTAGGGTTATCGGAGAATGAGCAGTTCTTC
TRBV10-3	NA	TRBJ1-2	NA	CAISEAGQGSGYTF	TGTGCCATCAGTGAGGCCGGGCAGGGGAGTGGCTACACCTTC
TRBV4-3	TRBD2	TRBJ2-3	few	CASSQELLAGVTQYF	TGCGCCAGCAGCCAAGAATTGCTAGCGGGGGTCACGCAGTATTTT
TRBV6-6	NA	TRBJ2-3	NA	CASMLGGTTDTQYF	TGTGCCAGCATGTTGGGGGGTACCACAGATACGCAGTATTTT
TRBV9	TRBD1	TRBJ2-7	NA	CASSSGTGGISRSYEQYF	TGTGCCAGCAGCTCCGGGACAGGGGGTATTAGTCGGTCCTACGAGCAGTACTTC
TRBV20-1	NA	TRBJ1-1	NA	CSANGHLNTEAFF	TGCAGTGCAAACGGACATCTGAACACTGAAGCTTTCTTT
TRBV7-2	NA	TRBJ1-6	NA	CASSRRERGSPLHF	TGTGCCAGCAGCCGACGTGAGCGGGGCTCACCCCTCCACTTT
TRBV11-2	NA	TRBJ1-2	few	CASSFRPTGTNYGYTF	TGTGCCAGCAGCTTTCGGCCGACCGGGACAAACTATGGCTACACCTTC
TRBV2	TRBD1	TRBJ1-6	NA	CASSRQGALNSPLHF	TGTGCCAGCAGTAGACAGGGGGCGCTGAATTCACCCCTCCACTTT
TRBV20-1	NA	TRBJ2-3	NA	CSARDLRADSTDTQYF	TGCAGTGCTAGAGATCTCCGGGCGGACAGCACAGATACGCAGTATTTT
TRBV7-2	NA	TRBJ1-2	NA	CASSPPSIYGYTF	TGTGCCAGCAGCCCCCCCAGCATCTATGGCTACACCTTC
TRBV6-6	TRBD1	TRBJ1-1	NA	CASTKPGQFSEAFF	TGTGCCAGCACCAAGCCGGGACAGTTTTCTGAAGCTTTCTTT
TRBV4-3	NA	TRBJ2-5	NA	CASSQDLLVAGTQYF	TGCGCCAGCAGCCAAGATCTATTGGTAGCCGGGACCCAGTACTTC
TRBV7-9	TRBD2	TRBJ2-1	NA	CASSRLAGGGNNEQFF	TGTGCCAGCAGCCGACTAGCGGGGGGGGGAAACAATGAGCAGTTCTTC
TRBV20-1	TRBD2	TRBJ2-2	NA	CSARVTSGHTGELFF	TGCAGTGCTAGGGTCACTAGCGGCCACACCGGGGAGCTGTTTTTT
TRBV6-1	NA	TRBJ1-1	once	CASSEAGGNTEAFF	TGTGCCAGCAGTGAAGCGGGGGGGAACACTGAAGCTTTCTTT
TRBV28	TRBD2	TRBJ2-1	NA	CASSILAGTLAGEQFF	TGTGCCAGCAGTATACTAGCGGGGACCCTCGCGGGAGAGCAGTTCTTC
TRBV14	TRBD1	TRBJ2-1	few	CASSQGDRGYYNEQFF	TGTGCCAGCAGCCAGGGGGACAGGGGGTACTACAATGAGCAGTTCTTC
TRBV4-1	NA	TRBJ1-2	NA	CASSQDYLGYYGYTF	TGCGCCAGCAGCCAGGACTACCTGGGGTACTATGGCTACACCTTC
TRBV25-1	NA	TRBJ1-4	NA	CASSEGGPDLLFF	TGTGCCAGCAGTGAAGGAGGTCCAGACTTACTGTTTTTT
TRBV7-3	NA	TRBJ1-1	NA	CASSPQGIENTEAFF	TGTGCCAGCAGCCCCCAGGGGATAGAGAACACTGAAGCTTTCTTT
TRBV28	NA	TRBJ1-6	NA	CASSTQGTSYNSPLHF	TGTGCCAGCAGTACCCAGGGGACGTCCTATAATTCACCCCTCCACTTT
TRBV5-1	TRBD2	TRBJ2-3	NA	CASRITSAVTDTQYF	TGCGCCAGCCGAATCACTAGCGCCGTCACAGATACGCAGTATTTT
TRBV5-1	NA	TRBJ2-7	few	CASSNRDGPVEQYF	TGCGCCAGCAGCAACCGGGACGGACCCGTCGAGCAGTACTTC
TRBV5-5	NA	TRBJ2-7	NA	CASRPSGQGGREQYF	TGTGCCAGCAGACCAAGCGGGCAGGGGGGACGCGAGCAGTACTTC
TRBV3-1	TRBD2	TRBJ2-1	NA	CASSQDPPAGGEQFF	TGTGCCAGCAGCCAAGATCCCCCCGCGGGAGGTGAGCAGTTCTTC
TRBV20-1	NA	TRBJ2-7	NA	CSASKGGAWEQYF	TGCAGTGCTAGCAAGGGGGGGGCGTGGGAGCAGTACTTC